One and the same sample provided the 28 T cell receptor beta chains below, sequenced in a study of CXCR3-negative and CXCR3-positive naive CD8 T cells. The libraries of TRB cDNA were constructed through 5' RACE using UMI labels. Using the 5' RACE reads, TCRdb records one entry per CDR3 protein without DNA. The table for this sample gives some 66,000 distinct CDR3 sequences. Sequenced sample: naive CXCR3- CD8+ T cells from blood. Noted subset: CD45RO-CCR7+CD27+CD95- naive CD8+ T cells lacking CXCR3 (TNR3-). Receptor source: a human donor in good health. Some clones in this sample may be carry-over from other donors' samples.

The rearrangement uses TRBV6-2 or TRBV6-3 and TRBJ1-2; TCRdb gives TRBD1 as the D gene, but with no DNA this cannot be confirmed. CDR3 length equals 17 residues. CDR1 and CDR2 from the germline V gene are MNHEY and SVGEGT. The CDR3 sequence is CASSYSYTTGEGYGYTF.

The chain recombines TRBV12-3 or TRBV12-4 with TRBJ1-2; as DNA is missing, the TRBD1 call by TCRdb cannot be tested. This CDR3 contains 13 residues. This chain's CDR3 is CASVGQDLWGYTF.

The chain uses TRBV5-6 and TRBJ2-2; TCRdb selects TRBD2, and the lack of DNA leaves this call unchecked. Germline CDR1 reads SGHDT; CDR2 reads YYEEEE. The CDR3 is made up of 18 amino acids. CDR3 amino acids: CASSIWLRGGLNTGELFF. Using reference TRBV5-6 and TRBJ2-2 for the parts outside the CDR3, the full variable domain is DAGVTQSPTHLIKTRGQQVTLRCSPKSGHDTVSWYQQALGQGPQFIFQYYEEEERQRGNFPDRFSGHQFPNYSSELNVNALLLGDSALYLCASSIWLRGGLNTGELFFGEGSRLTVL.

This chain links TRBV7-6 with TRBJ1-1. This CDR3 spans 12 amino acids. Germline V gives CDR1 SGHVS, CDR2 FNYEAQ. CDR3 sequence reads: CASSPAGSEAFF.

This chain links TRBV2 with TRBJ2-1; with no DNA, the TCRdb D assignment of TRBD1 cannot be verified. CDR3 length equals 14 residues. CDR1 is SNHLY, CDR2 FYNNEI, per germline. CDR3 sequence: CARDSGGIYNEQFF.

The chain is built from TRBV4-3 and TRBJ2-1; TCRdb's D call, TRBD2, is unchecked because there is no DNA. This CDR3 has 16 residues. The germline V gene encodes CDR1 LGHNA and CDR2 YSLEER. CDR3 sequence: CASSHGLANSYNEQFF.

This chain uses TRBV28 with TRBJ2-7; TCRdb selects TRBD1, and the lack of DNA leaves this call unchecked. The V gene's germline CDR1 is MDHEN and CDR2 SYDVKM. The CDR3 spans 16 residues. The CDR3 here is CASSSRGAAGGDEQYF. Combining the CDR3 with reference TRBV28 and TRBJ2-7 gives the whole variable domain DVKVTQSSRYLVKRTGEKVFLECVQDMDHENMFWYRQDPGLGLRLIYFSYDVKMKEKGDIPEGYSVSREKKERFSLILESASTNQTSMYLCASSSRGAAGGDEQYFGPGTRLTVT.

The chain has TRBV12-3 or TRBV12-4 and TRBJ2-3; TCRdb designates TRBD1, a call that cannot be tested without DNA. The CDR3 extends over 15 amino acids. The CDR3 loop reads CASSPHRGSTDTQYF.

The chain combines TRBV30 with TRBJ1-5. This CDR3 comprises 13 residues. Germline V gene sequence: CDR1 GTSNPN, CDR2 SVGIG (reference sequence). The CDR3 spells CAWSVQGLQPQHF.

The CDR3 region is CSVEDTDSSYEQYF. The rearrangement links TRBV29-1 to TRBJ2-7. Germline CDR1 reads SQVTM; CDR2 reads ANQGSEA. The CDR3 covers 14 residues.

The chain's CDR3 is CASSEDTYEQYF. V and J are TRBV10-1 and TRBJ2-7. This CDR3 is built from 12 residues. Germline values: CDR1 WNHNN, CDR2 SYGVQD (reference sequence).

The CDR3 protein is CASSLVGAYEQYF. This chain joins TRBV7-9 and TRBJ2-7. CDR3 length: 13 amino acids. The germline CDR1 and CDR2 sequences are SEHNR and FQNEAQ (reference sequence). The full variable domain, in which reference TRBV7-9 and TRBJ2-7 provide the parts outside the CDR3, is DTGVSQNPRHKITKRGQNVTFRCDPISEHNRLYWYRQTLGQGPEFLTYFQNEAQLEKSRLLSDRFSAERPKGSFSTLEIQRTEQGDSAMYLCASSLVGAYEQYFGPGTRLTVT.

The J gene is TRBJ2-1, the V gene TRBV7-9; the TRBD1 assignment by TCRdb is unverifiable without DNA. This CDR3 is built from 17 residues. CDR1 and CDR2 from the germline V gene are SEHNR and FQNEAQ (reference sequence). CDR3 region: CASSPPQGGGAFNEQFF.

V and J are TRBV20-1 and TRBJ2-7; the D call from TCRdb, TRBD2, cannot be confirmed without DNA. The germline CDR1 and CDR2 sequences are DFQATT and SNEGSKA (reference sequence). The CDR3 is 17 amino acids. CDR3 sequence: CSARDGLAGEYTYEQYF.

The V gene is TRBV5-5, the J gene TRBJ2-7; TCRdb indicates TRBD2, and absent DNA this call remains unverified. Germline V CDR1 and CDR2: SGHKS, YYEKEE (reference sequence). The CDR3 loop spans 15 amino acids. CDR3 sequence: CASSLGASGGYEQYF.

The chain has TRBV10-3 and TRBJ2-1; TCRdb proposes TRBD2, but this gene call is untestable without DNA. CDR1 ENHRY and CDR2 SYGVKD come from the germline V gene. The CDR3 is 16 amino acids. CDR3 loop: CAISGLFRTGDNEQFF.

The CDR3 sequence: CASISAGGGETQYF. This chain connects TRBV3-1 to TRBJ2-5; TCRdb's assignment of TRBD2 cannot be checked, as there is no DNA. This CDR3 contains 14 residues. Germline values: CDR1 LGHDT, CDR2 YNNKEL (reference sequence).

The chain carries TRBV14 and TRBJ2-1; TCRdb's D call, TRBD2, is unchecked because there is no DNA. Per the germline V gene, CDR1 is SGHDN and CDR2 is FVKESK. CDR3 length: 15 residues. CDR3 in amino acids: CASSPLADGYNEQFF.

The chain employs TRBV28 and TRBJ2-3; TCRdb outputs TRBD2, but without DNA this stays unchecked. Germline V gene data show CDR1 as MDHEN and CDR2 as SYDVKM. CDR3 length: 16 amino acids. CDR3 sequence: CASSPTSGGATDTQYF. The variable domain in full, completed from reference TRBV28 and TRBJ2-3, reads DVKVTQSSRYLVKRTGEKVFLECVQDMDHENMFWYRQDPGLGLRLIYFSYDVKMKEKGDIPEGYSVSREKKERFSLILESASTNQTSMYLCASSPTSGGATDTQYFGPGTRLTVL.

The CDR3 loop is CSAIGLAAASSYNEQFF. The chain uses TRBV20-1 and TRBJ2-1; TCRdb selects TRBD2, and the lack of DNA leaves this call unchecked. Germline V CDR1 and CDR2: DFQATT, SNEGSKA (reference sequence). The CDR3 has 17 residues.

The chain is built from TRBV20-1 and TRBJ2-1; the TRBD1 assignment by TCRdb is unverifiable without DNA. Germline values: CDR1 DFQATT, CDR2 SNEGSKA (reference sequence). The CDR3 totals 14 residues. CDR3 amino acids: CSALRGDAYNEQFF.

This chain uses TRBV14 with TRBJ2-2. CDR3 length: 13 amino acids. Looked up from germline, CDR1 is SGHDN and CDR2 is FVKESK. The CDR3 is CASSQVQTGELFF.

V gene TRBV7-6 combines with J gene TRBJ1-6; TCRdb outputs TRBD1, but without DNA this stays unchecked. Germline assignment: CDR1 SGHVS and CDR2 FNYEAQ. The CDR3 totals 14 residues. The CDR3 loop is CASSLATGLTPLHF.

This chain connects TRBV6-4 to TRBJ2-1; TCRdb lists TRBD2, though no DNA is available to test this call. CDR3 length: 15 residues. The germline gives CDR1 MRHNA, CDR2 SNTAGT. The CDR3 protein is CASSDGGGLVSEQFF.

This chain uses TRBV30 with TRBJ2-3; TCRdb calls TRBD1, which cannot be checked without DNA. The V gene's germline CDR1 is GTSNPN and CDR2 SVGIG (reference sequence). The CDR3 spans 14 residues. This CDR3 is CAWSEDRAADTQYF.

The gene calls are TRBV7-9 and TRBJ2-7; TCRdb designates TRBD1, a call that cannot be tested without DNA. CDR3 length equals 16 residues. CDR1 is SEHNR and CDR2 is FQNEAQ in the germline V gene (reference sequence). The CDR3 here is CASSYSGTGRSYEQYF.

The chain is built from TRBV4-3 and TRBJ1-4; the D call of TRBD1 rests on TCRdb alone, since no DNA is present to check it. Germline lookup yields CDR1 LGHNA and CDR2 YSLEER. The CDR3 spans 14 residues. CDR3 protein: CASSQGSGREKLFF.

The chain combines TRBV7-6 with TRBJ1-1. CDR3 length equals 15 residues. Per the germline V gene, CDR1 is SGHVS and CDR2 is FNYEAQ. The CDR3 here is CASSPTPGEATEAFF.